The 13 T cell receptor beta chains reported below all come from one sample, sequenced in a study of Ad26.COV2.S vaccination and SARS-CoV-2 variants. Here immunoSEQ multiplex PCR was the method, and the copy in TCRdb shows in-frame clones only, minus some. The profile shows 180,000 or so clones, around nine tenths of them singletons. The sequencing used peripheral blood, collected after recovery from COVID-19. Receptor source: a human donor who had recovered from COVID-19.

This clone was seen a few times. This chain joins TRBV4-1 and TRBJ1-2, with 8 bases that match TRBD1. The CDR3 extends over 13 amino acids. The trim removed 2 bases at V and 8 bases at J, leaving 4 bases unmatched. Germline-derived CDR1 and CDR2 are MGHRA and YSYEKL. The CDR3 sequence is CASSQNRGDGYTF. CDR3 coding DNA: TGCGCCAGCAGCCAAAACAGGGGGGACGGCTACACCTTC.

The rearrangement uses TRBV18 and TRBJ2-1; the match to TRBD2 covers 7 bases. CDR3 length: 15 amino acids. After removal of 3 bases from V and 9 bases from J, the junction contained 11 bases not matched to a gene. Germline V gene sequence: CDR1 KGHSH, CDR2 LQKENI. The CDR3 sequence: CASSPSGLTLVEQFF. DNA for the CDR3: TGTGCCAGCTCACCTTCGGGACTAACTCTGGTTGAGCAGTTCTTC.

The chain links TRBV7-2 to TRBJ2-6; tentatively, D is TRBD2 (5 bases). The CDR3 loop spans 16 amino acids. Germline CDR1 is SGHTA and CDR2 is FQGNSA. Trimming shortened V by 1 base and J by 4 bases, and 11 bases separated the two germline ends. CDR3 sequence reads: CASSLDWTGGANVLTF. CDR3 DNA: TGTGCCAGCAGCTTAGACTGGACTGGCGGGGCCAACGTCCTGACTTTC.

The V and J genes are TRBV30 and TRBJ1-2, with 10 bases matching TRBD1. The CDR3 is 18 residues long. Looked up from germline, CDR1 is GTSNPN and CDR2 is SVGIG (reference sequence). The V gene end was trimmed by 5 bases and the J gene end by 4 bases; junction bases not matched to a gene: 19. This CDR3 reads CAWLKPRGQGIGGYGYTF. The CDR3 DNA follows: TGTGCCTGGCTTAAACCCCGGGGACAGGGGATCGGGGGCTATGGCTACACCTTC.

CDR3: CASSDWTGGLKNGYTF. CDR3 in DNA: TGTGCCAGCAGTGATTGGACAGGGGGCTTGAAGAATGGCTACACCTTC. J is TRBJ1-2 and V is TRBV6-1; the match to TRBD1 covers 11 bases. The germline V gene has CDR1 MNHNS and CDR2 SASEGT. This CDR3 has 16 residues. V trimming: 3 bases; J trimming: 6 bases; junction bases outside the gene matches: 9.

The J gene is TRBJ1-6, the V gene TRBV28; D is unresolved. This CDR3 contains 14 residues. Germline V lookup: CDR1 MDHEN, CDR2 SYDVKM. Trimming left V 3 bases short and J 5 bases short, with 8 bases between. In nucleotides, the CDR3 is TGTGCCAGCAGTTTGGAGCAACATAATTCACCCCTCCACTTT. Its protein product is CASSLEQHNSPLHF.

This clone was seen a few times. The gene calls are TRBV11-3 and TRBJ1-1, with D uncertain. Trimming took off 2 bases at V and 8 bases at J, with 12 bases between the two ends. The V gene's germline CDR1 is SGHNT and CDR2 YENEEA. The CDR3 contains 13 residues. This chain's CDR3 is CASSLRASYEAFF. In DNA, the CDR3 is TGTGCCAGCAGCTTAAGGGCCTCGTACGAAGCTTTCTTT.

The V gene is TRBV29-1, the J gene TRBJ2-7, with D possibly being TRBD1 (5 bases). V lost 2 bases and J 6 bases, leaving 8 bases between the germline ends. CDR3 length: 11 amino acids. Germline lookup yields CDR1 SQVTM and CDR2 ANQGSEA. For the CDR3, the DNA is TGCAGCGTTGAACTCAGGGCCGAGCAGTACTTC. Amino acid sequence: CSVELRAEQYF.

V usage is TRBV3-1 (or the pseudogene TRBV3-2) and J usage is TRBJ2-1; 7 bases line up with TRBD2. The germline CDR1 and CDR2 sequences are LGHDT and YNNKEL (reference sequence). The CDR3 consists of 13 residues. J lost 6 bases, V lost 8 bases, and 7 bases had no gene match. CDR3 amino acids: CASLGGGPNEQFF. The CDR3 DNA reads as TGTGCCAGCCTGGGGGGAGGGCCCAATGAGCAGTTCTTC.

This clone came up once. J is TRBJ1-2 and V is TRBV29-1; no reliable D call. The germline gives CDR1 SQVTM, CDR2 ANQGSEA. This CDR3 is 12 amino acids long. V was trimmed by 5 bases and J by 8 bases, leaving 15 bases between them. The CDR3 region has the DNA TGCAGCGTTCGGACGGACGCCGCGGGCTACACCTTC. Its translation is CSVRTDAAGYTF.

V gene TRBV29-1 combines with J gene TRBJ2-2, with D tentatively TRBD1 (6 bases). The CDR3 length is 16 residues. Trimming took off 0 bases at V and 0 bases at J, with 11 bases between the two ends. Germline V gene sequence: CDR1 SQVTM, CDR2 ANQGSEA. CDR3 DNA: TGCAGCGTTGAAGATGGGGGCAGTTCGAACACCGGGGAGCTGTTTTTT. This gives the protein CSVEDGGSSNTGELFF.

The rearrangement links TRBV6-7 to TRBJ2-1; 7 nucleotides line up with TRBD1. TRBV6-7 is labeled an ORF, and its function is uncertain. V was pared by 4 bases and J by 8 bases, with 17 bases of the junction left unmatched. The CDR3 is 17 residues long. CDR3 sequence: CASSCCSRGTNGHEQFF. The DNA of the CDR3 is TGTGCCAGCAGTTGCTGTAGCAGGGGGACCAATGGCCATGAGCAGTTCTTC.

The chain has TRBV7-3 and TRBJ2-3; D perhaps matches TRBD2 (5 bases). Germline CDR1 SGHTA, CDR2 FQGTGA. The CDR3 runs to 16 residues. The V and J ends lost 6 bases and 4 bases respectively, with 20 bases between them. The CDR3 DNA follows: TGTGCCAGCAGTCCACGAGGGTCCCCGCCGTCAGATACGCAGTATTTT. As protein: CASSPRGSPPSDTQYF.